This T cell receptor (beta chain) was observed in a study of Ad26.COV2.S vaccination and SARS-CoV-2 variants. At the level of the study: Ad26.COV2.S was injected intramuscularly once or twice, 56 days apart.

The germline V gene has CDR1 LNHNV and CDR2 YYDKDF (reference sequence). Trimming removed 3 bases from V and 2 bases from J; junction bases left unmatched: 6. This CDR3 contains 15 residues. Sequencing used immunoSEQ multiplex PCR; TCRdb keeps in-frame clones, though not all of them. The sample lists about 350,000 clones; 80% to 90% were seen once. Study-wide results and limits: Reports say spike-specific CD8+ and CD4+ T cell responses covered substantial breadth after vaccination. Similar non-spike TCR breadth was observed in recipients of vaccine and of placebo. Possibly, TCR breadth and depth analyses underestimated total T cell responses.

As to treatment: 19 received Ad26.COV2.S at low or high dose, single or two shots; about 5 received placebo; per-sample allocation not given. The investigators took samples on day 63 after the first vaccine or placebo injection. Of note for this clone: Its antigen is undetermined.

The sample consisted of peripheral blood, taken in a trial of Ad26.COV2.S vaccine versus placebo. This TCR came from a person aged 18 to 65 who received the Ad26.COV2.S COVID-19 vaccine or a placebo. The chain uses TRBV15 and TRBJ2-5; 7 bases agree with TRBD2. In DNA, the CDR3 is TGTGCCACCAGCAGTGCTGCGCGGGGGCAAGAGACCCAGTACTTC. As protein: CATSSAARGQETQYF.